These T cell receptor beta chains were read from a single sample in a study of OX40 agonist ivuxolimab in advanced cancers. Repertoires were generated with immunoSEQ multiplex PCR, while TCRdb's copy carries only in-frame clones and drops some. Of about 46,000 clones listed, 88% are singletons. The sample consisted of CD4+ or CD8+ T cells sorted from blood, taken in a trial of the OX40 agonist ivuxolimab. These receptors were obtained from an adult with an advanced solid tumor such as melanoma, head and neck, liver or kidney cancer. Each CDR3 is given with its conserved first and last residue. The order of the fields is D gene, clone size, V gene, J gene, CDR3 protein, CDR3 DNA. D genes are given only for firm matches. Clone size is given for some rows only: seen once, a few or many times, or a class if the clone is expanded.

d_call: NA; clone_size: NA; v_call: TRBV27; j_call: TRBJ1-1; cdr3_aa: CASSSQGYTEAFF; cdr3_nt: TGTGCCAGCAGTTCCCAGGGATACACTGAAGCTTTCTTT
d_call: NA; clone_size: NA; v_call: TRBV9; j_call: TRBJ1-6; cdr3_aa: CASSVAQGSPLHF; cdr3_nt: TGTGCCAGCAGCGTTGCGCAGGGTTCACCCCTCCACTTT
d_call: NA; clone_size: few; v_call: TRBV25-1; j_call: TRBJ1-6; cdr3_aa: CASSESAGVNSPLHF; cdr3_nt: TGTGCCAGCAGTGAATCAGCAGGGGTTAATTCACCCCTCCACTTT
d_call: TRBD1; clone_size: NA; v_call: TRBV27; j_call: TRBJ1-4; cdr3_aa: CASSKGTGTGAVNEKLFF; cdr3_nt: TGTGCCAGCAGTAAGGGGACAGGAACGGGCGCTGTTAATGAAAAACTGTTTTTT
d_call: NA; clone_size: few; v_call: TRBV6-5; j_call: TRBJ1-5; cdr3_aa: CASSYSPQGSQPQHF; cdr3_nt: TGTGCCAGCAGTTACTCCCCACAGGGTAGTCAGCCCCAGCATTTT
d_call: NA; clone_size: NA; v_call: TRBV11-2; j_call: TRBJ2-5; cdr3_aa: CASSPTTGIWTQYF; cdr3_nt: TGTGCCAGCAGCCCAACTACGGGGATTTGGACCCAGTACTTC
d_call: NA; clone_size: NA; v_call: TRBV6-1; j_call: TRBJ2-3; cdr3_aa: CASSDEPSGADTQYF; cdr3_nt: TGTGCCAGCAGTGATGAGCCCTCGGGAGCAGATACGCAGTATTTT
d_call: NA; clone_size: NA; v_call: TRBV6-5; j_call: TRBJ2-2; cdr3_aa: CASSSYTGELFF; cdr3_nt: TGTGCCAGCAGTTCTTACACCGGGGAGCTGTTTTTT
d_call: TRBD1; clone_size: NA; v_call: TRBV9; j_call: TRBJ2-3; cdr3_aa: CASSGPAGTGTDTQYF; cdr3_nt: TGTGCCAGCAGCGGCCCCGCCGGGACAGGCACAGATACGCAGTATTTT
d_call: NA; clone_size: NA; v_call: TRBV6-1; j_call: TRBJ1-1; cdr3_aa: CASSDSTMNTEAFF; cdr3_nt: TGTGCCAGCAGTGACAGTACCATGAACACTGAAGCTTTCTTT
d_call: TRBD2; clone_size: once; v_call: TRBV10-3; j_call: TRBJ2-7; cdr3_aa: CAISEGGGYEQYF; cdr3_nt: TGTGCCATCAGTGAGGGGGGGGGCTACGAGCAGTACTTC
d_call: TRBD2; clone_size: NA; v_call: TRBV5-1; j_call: TRBJ2-3; cdr3_aa: CASSLMTSGYTDTQYF; cdr3_nt: TGCGCCAGCAGCTTGATGACTAGCGGATACACAGATACGCAGTATTTT
d_call: TRBD1; clone_size: NA; v_call: TRBV10-2; j_call: TRBJ2-5; cdr3_aa: CASSGQGQETQYF; cdr3_nt: TGCGCCAGCAGTGGACAGGGCCAAGAGACCCAGTACTTC
d_call: NA; clone_size: NA; v_call: TRBV9; j_call: TRBJ2-2; cdr3_aa: CASSEGATFTGELFF; cdr3_nt: TGTGCCAGCAGCGAGGGTGCTACTTTCACCGGGGAGCTGTTTTTT
d_call: TRBD1; clone_size: NA; v_call: TRBV5-1; j_call: TRBJ2-7; cdr3_aa: CASSGGTGDHEQYF; cdr3_nt: TGCGCCAGCAGCGGGGGGACAGGAGATCACGAGCAGTACTTC
d_call: NA; clone_size: once; v_call: TRBV5-1; j_call: TRBJ2-5; cdr3_aa: CASSEATGGPKETQYF; cdr3_nt: TGCGCCAGCAGCGAGGCTACGGGGGGCCCGAAAGAGACCCAGTACTTC
d_call: TRBD1; clone_size: once; v_call: TRBV18; j_call: TRBJ2-7; cdr3_aa: CASSGDRDGEQYF; cdr3_nt: TGTGCCAGCTCGGGGGACAGGGATGGCGAGCAGTACTTC
d_call: TRBD1; clone_size: once; v_call: TRBV5-5; j_call: TRBJ2-5; cdr3_aa: CASSFLPPRTGEETQYF; cdr3_nt: TGTGCCAGCAGCTTTCTTCCACCTAGGACAGGGGAAGAGACCCAGTACTTC
d_call: NA; clone_size: NA; v_call: TRBV10-2; j_call: TRBJ2-7; cdr3_aa: CASSETIYEQYF; cdr3_nt: TGCGCCAGCAGTGAAACGATCTACGAGCAGTACTTC
d_call: NA; clone_size: once; v_call: TRBV28; j_call: TRBJ2-6; cdr3_aa: CASSRWGTGANVLTF; cdr3_nt: TGTGCCAGCAGCCGCTGGGGGACGGGGGCCAACGTCCTGACTTTC
d_call: NA; clone_size: NA; v_call: TRBV18; j_call: TRBJ2-7; cdr3_aa: CASSFQTVSSYEQYF; cdr3_nt: TGTGCCAGCTCCTTTCAGACGGTCAGCTCCTACGAGCAGTACTTC
d_call: NA; clone_size: once; v_call: TRBV5-1; j_call: TRBJ2-1; cdr3_aa: CASSLEGVGKQFF; cdr3_nt: TGCGCCAGCAGCTTGGAGGGAGTAGGGAAGCAGTTCTTC
d_call: NA; clone_size: NA; v_call: TRBV28; j_call: TRBJ1-5; cdr3_aa: CASSFLKGRLEDQPQHF; cdr3_nt: TGTGCCAGCAGTTTTTTAAAGGGTAGGCTGGAGGATCAGCCCCAGCATTTT
d_call: NA; clone_size: NA; v_call: TRBV19; j_call: TRBJ2-3; cdr3_aa: CASSILVGSSTDTQYF; cdr3_nt: TGTGCCAGTAGTATACTCGTCGGCTCTAGCACAGATACGCAGTATTTT
d_call: NA; clone_size: NA; v_call: TRBV6-5; j_call: TRBJ1-1; cdr3_aa: CASSYSGLTNTEAFF; cdr3_nt: TGTGCCAGCAGTTACTCTGGTCTTACAAACACTGAAGCTTTCTTT
d_call: NA; clone_size: NA; v_call: TRBV5-1; j_call: TRBJ1-5; cdr3_aa: CASSLTGEDQPQHF; cdr3_nt: TGCGCCAGCAGCTTGACTGGGGAGGATCAGCCCCAGCATTTT
d_call: NA; clone_size: NA; v_call: TRBV21-1; j_call: TRBJ2-7; cdr3_aa: CASSKVTRSTYEQYF; cdr3_nt: TGTGCCAGCAGCAAAGTCACAAGATCAACCTACGAGCAGTACTTC
d_call: TRBD2; clone_size: NA; v_call: TRBV14; j_call: TRBJ2-7; cdr3_aa: CASSLLAGREQYF; cdr3_nt: TGTGCCAGCAGCCTACTAGCGGGACGCGAGCAGTACTTC
d_call: NA; clone_size: once; v_call: TRBV23-1; j_call: TRBJ1-1; cdr3_aa: CASSRIPSRAMERGAEAFF; cdr3_nt: TGCGCCAGCAGTCGTATCCCCTCCCGGGCGATGGAAAGAGGGGCTGAAGCTTTCTTT
d_call: TRBD2; clone_size: NA; v_call: TRBV5-8; j_call: TRBJ2-1; cdr3_aa: CASSSNPSGAGSFF; cdr3_nt: TGTGCCAGCAGTTCAAACCCTAGCGGGGCAGGGTCGTTCTTC
d_call: NA; clone_size: NA; v_call: TRBV7-9; j_call: TRBJ1-4; cdr3_aa: CASRGGANEKLFF; cdr3_nt: TGTGCCAGCAGAGGGGGAGCTAATGAAAAACTGTTTTTT
d_call: NA; clone_size: NA; v_call: TRBV19; j_call: TRBJ2-6; cdr3_aa: CASSLNRAGANVLTF; cdr3_nt: TGTGCCAGTTCTCTGAACAGGGCCGGGGCCAACGTCCTGACTTTC
d_call: TRBD1; clone_size: NA; v_call: TRBV6-4; j_call: TRBJ1-2; cdr3_aa: CARGTGANYGYTF; cdr3_nt: TGTGCCAGGGGGACAGGGGCTAACTATGGCTACACCTTC
d_call: NA; clone_size: NA; v_call: TRBV13; j_call: TRBJ2-1; cdr3_aa: CASIRSGSYNEQFF; cdr3_nt: TGTGCCAGCATTAGAAGCGGATCCTACAATGAGCAGTTCTTC
d_call: NA; clone_size: NA; v_call: TRBV21-1; j_call: TRBJ2-1; cdr3_aa: CASTLGGTSGRAHEQFF; cdr3_nt: TGTGCCAGCACCTTAGGCGGGACTAGCGGGAGGGCCCATGAGCAGTTCTTC
d_call: NA; clone_size: NA; v_call: TRBV7-9; j_call: TRBJ2-3; cdr3_aa: CASSDRRLTDTQYF; cdr3_nt: TGTGCCAGCAGCGACAGGAGGCTAACAGATACGCAGTATTTT
d_call: NA; clone_size: NA; v_call: TRBV6-6; j_call: TRBJ1-3; cdr3_aa: CASSYFQGNTIYF; cdr3_nt: TGTGCCAGCAGTTACTTTCAGGGAAACACCATATATTTT
d_call: TRBD1; clone_size: NA; v_call: TRBV29-1; j_call: TRBJ2-4; cdr3_aa: CSVAGTGGRMDIQYF; cdr3_nt: TGCAGCGTTGCTGGGACAGGGGGAAGGATGGACATTCAGTACTTC
d_call: NA; clone_size: NA; v_call: TRBV2; j_call: TRBJ1-5; cdr3_aa: CASSEDQGIGQPQHF; cdr3_nt: TGTGCCAGCAGTGAAGACCAGGGCATTGGTCAGCCCCAGCATTTT
d_call: NA; clone_size: once; v_call: TRBV5-1; j_call: TRBJ1-2; cdr3_aa: CASSFGTPIYGYTF; cdr3_nt: TGCGCCAGCAGCTTCGGGACACCGATCTATGGCTACACCTTC
d_call: TRBD1; clone_size: NA; v_call: TRBV5-1; j_call: TRBJ2-7; cdr3_aa: CASSQTTGASYEQYF; cdr3_nt: TGCGCCAGCAGCCAGACGACAGGGGCATCCTACGAGCAGTACTTC
d_call: NA; clone_size: NA; v_call: TRBV6-1; j_call: TRBJ1-2; cdr3_aa: CATLNGPGYTF; cdr3_nt: TGTGCCACCCTCAACGGACCTGGCTACACCTTC
d_call: NA; clone_size: NA; v_call: TRBV7-3; j_call: TRBJ1-1; cdr3_aa: CASSSQVNTEAFF; cdr3_nt: TGTGCCAGCAGCTCACAGGTGAACACTGAAGCTTTCTTT
d_call: NA; clone_size: NA; v_call: TRBV7-2; j_call: TRBJ2-5; cdr3_aa: CASSLYQETQYF; cdr3_nt: TGTGCCAGCAGCTTGTATCAAGAGACCCAGTACTTC
d_call: NA; clone_size: NA; v_call: TRBV2; j_call: TRBJ2-1; cdr3_aa: CASISTSLLGEQFF; cdr3_nt: TGTGCCAGCATAAGCACTAGCCTCCTGGGTGAGCAGTTCTTC
d_call: NA; clone_size: NA; v_call: TRBV10-2; j_call: TRBJ2-1; cdr3_aa: CASSPGPMDEQFF; cdr3_nt: TGCGCCAGCAGTCCAGGACCAATGGATGAGCAGTTCTTC
d_call: NA; clone_size: NA; v_call: TRBV7-9; j_call: TRBJ1-5; cdr3_aa: CASSPQGSNQPQHF; cdr3_nt: TGTGCCAGCAGCCCACAGGGATCCAATCAGCCCCAGCATTTT
d_call: TRBD2; clone_size: NA; v_call: TRBV7-9; j_call: TRBJ2-1; cdr3_aa: CASSSSGSNEQFF; cdr3_nt: TGTGCCAGCAGCTCGAGCGGGAGTAATGAGCAGTTCTTC
d_call: TRBD1; clone_size: NA; v_call: TRBV27; j_call: TRBJ2-7; cdr3_aa: CASSSDRGPYEQYF; cdr3_nt: TGTGCCAGCAGTTCCGACAGGGGGCCCTACGAGCAGTACTTC
d_call: TRBD2; clone_size: NA; v_call: TRBV11-2; j_call: TRBJ2-3; cdr3_aa: CASSLAGGRPDTQYF; cdr3_nt: TGTGCCAGCAGCTTAGCGGGGGGGCGCCCAGATACGCAGTATTTT
d_call: TRBD1; clone_size: NA; v_call: TRBV9; j_call: TRBJ2-1; cdr3_aa: CASSVSGGSYNEQFF; cdr3_nt: TGTGCCAGCAGCGTATCAGGGGGCTCCTACAATGAGCAGTTCTTC
d_call: NA; clone_size: NA; v_call: TRBV6-5; j_call: TRBJ2-5; cdr3_aa: CASSYSVLQETQYF; cdr3_nt: TGTGCCAGCAGTTACTCGGTCCTCCAAGAGACCCAGTACTTC
d_call: TRBD1; clone_size: NA; v_call: TRBV5-1; j_call: TRBJ2-7; cdr3_aa: CASSPGGAGYEQYF; cdr3_nt: TGCGCCAGCAGCCCAGGGGGCGCGGGGTACGAGCAGTACTTC
d_call: TRBD2; clone_size: NA; v_call: TRBV7-9; j_call: TRBJ2-7; cdr3_aa: CASSLALVLAGVRTYEQYF; cdr3_nt: TGTGCCAGCAGCTTAGCCTTGGTACTAGCGGGAGTTAGGACCTACGAGCAGTACTTC
d_call: NA; clone_size: few; v_call: TRBV18; j_call: TRBJ1-1; cdr3_aa: CASTSTPGDTEAFF; cdr3_nt: TGTGCCAGCACGAGCACCCCGGGGGACACTGAAGCTTTCTTT
d_call: TRBD1; clone_size: NA; v_call: TRBV14; j_call: TRBJ1-1; cdr3_aa: CASSLTNRGQDTEAFF; cdr3_nt: TGTGCCAGCAGCCTAACAAACAGGGGGCAGGACACTGAAGCTTTCTTT
d_call: NA; clone_size: NA; v_call: TRBV7-7; j_call: TRBJ2-3; cdr3_aa: CASSLFGTSTDTQYF; cdr3_nt: TGTGCTAGCAGCTTATTTGGAACTAGCACAGATACGCAGTATTTT
d_call: TRBD1; clone_size: NA; v_call: TRBV27; j_call: TRBJ2-5; cdr3_aa: CASRTLNLPGTESETQYF; cdr3_nt: TGTGCCAGCAGGACGCTTAACTTACCCGGGACAGAGAGCGAGACCCAGTACTTC
d_call: NA; clone_size: once; v_call: TRBV11-2; j_call: TRBJ2-2; cdr3_aa: CASSLVGRVDWELFF; cdr3_nt: TGTGCCAGCAGCTTAGTGGGCAGGGTTGATTGGGAGCTGTTTTTT
d_call: TRBD2; clone_size: NA; v_call: TRBV7-9; j_call: TRBJ2-1; cdr3_aa: CASSSGTSGGPYNEQFF; cdr3_nt: TGTGCCAGCAGCTCCGGGACTAGCGGGGGACCCTACAATGAGCAGTTCTTC